This TCR beta chain was captured by sequencing in a study of cytomegalovirus exposure and HLA in healthy donors. Primers: 60 Vbeta forward and 13 Jbeta reverse. Clones were sequenced by immunoSEQ multiplex PCR, and TCRdb holds only the in-frame ones, with some missing. This table has 60,000 or so clones, approximately 83% appearing once. This TCR came from a female donor in good health and CMV-seronegative. The source material was PBMCs.

The CDR3 DNA sequence: TGTGCCAGCAGCTTCGGTGGGGGCGCCTACGAGCAGTACTTC. Protein product: CASSFGGGAYEQYF. The chain recombines TRBV7-2 with TRBJ2-7, with TRBD1 as a possible D gene (6 bases). CDR3 length: 14 residues. Germline V gene lookup returns CDR1 SGHTA and CDR2 FQGNSA. V was pared by 3 bases and J by 2 bases, with 11 bases between.